This T cell receptor beta chain was recorded in a study of T cell responses to AZD1222 COVID-19 vaccine. General study findings and limits: Spike-specific TCR breadth and depth grew following two AZD1222 doses. Just a handful of AZD1222 recipients were seropositive at baseline.

Generated by immunoSEQ multiplex PCR, the TCRdb table keeps only in-frame clones and is missing some. The sample comprises about 64,000 clones, 80% of which are singletons, and 11% to 15% rests with the top ten. The CDR3 is 15 amino acids. The V gene's germline CDR1 is MNHEY and CDR2 SMNVEV (reference sequence). Details on this clone: Its antigen is unidentified. Mismatch with germline at one junction end may stem from a read error.

This chain joins TRBV27 and TRBJ1-2, with 8 nucleotides matching TRBD1. The origin of this receptor is an adult who received the AZD1222 COVID-19 vaccine. The specimen comprised peripheral blood, sampled 28 days after the second AZD1222 dose. The chain's CDR3 is CASSLSWTGTYGYTF. The CDR3 DNA reads as TGTGCCAGCAGTCTATCCTGGACAGGGACCTATGGCTACACCTTC.